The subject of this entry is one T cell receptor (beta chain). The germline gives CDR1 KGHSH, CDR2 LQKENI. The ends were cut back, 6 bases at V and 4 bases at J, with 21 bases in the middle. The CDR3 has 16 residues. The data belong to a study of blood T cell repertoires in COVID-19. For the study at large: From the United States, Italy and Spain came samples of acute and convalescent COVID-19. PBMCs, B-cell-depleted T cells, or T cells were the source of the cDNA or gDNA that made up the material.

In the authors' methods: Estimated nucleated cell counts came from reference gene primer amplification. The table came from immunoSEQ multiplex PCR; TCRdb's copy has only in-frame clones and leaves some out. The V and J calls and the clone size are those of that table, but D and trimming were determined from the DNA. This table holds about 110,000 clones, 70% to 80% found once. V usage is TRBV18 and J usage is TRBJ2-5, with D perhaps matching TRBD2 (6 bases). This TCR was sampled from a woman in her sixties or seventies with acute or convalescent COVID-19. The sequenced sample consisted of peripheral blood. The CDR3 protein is CASSPRAGSRGETQYF. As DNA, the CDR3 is TGTGCCAGCTCCCCCCGCGCGGGGTCCAGAGGAGAGACCCAGTACTTC.